One sample yielded the 17 T cell receptor beta chains listed below, sequenced in a study of Ad26.COV2.S vaccination and SARS-CoV-2 variants. Documented treatment: roughly 19 received Ad26.COV2.S at low or high dose, single or two shots; roughly five received placebo; per-sample allocation not given. Material that was analyzed had been drawn on day 63 after the first vaccine or placebo injection. Data came from immunoSEQ multiplex PCR; TCRdb stores just in-frame clones and leaves some out. Seen here are 330,000 or so clones, roughly 90% observed once, and the top ten hold 4.5% to 5.5%. This specimen consisted of peripheral blood, obtained in a trial of Ad26.COV2.S vaccine versus placebo. These TCRs come from a person between 18 and 65 years old who received the Ad26.COV2.S COVID-19 vaccine or a placebo.

The chain combines TRBV18 with TRBJ2-2, with TRBD1 matching over 8 bases. CDR3 length: 16 amino acids. Germline lookup yields CDR1 KGHSH and CDR2 LQKENI. Trimming took 3 bases from V and 1 from J; bases not matched to a gene: 4. Here the CDR3 reads CASSPRQGMNTGELFF. CDR3 sequence (DNA): TGTGCCAGCTCACCCAGACAGGGGATGAACACCGGGGAGCTGTTTTTT.

This clone was seen only once. The rearrangement uses TRBV4-1 and TRBJ1-6; no clear D gene. This CDR3 is built from 15 residues. Between the trimmed V and J ends, which lost 4 bases and 8 bases, there was a span of 15 bases. In germline, CDR1 is MGHRA, CDR2 YSYEKL. The CDR3 DNA reads as TGCGCCAGCAGCCCGACGATGGACCTGGATTCACCCCTCCACTTT. Amino acids: CASSPTMDLDSPLHF.

V usage is TRBV3-1 (or the pseudogene TRBV3-2) and J usage is TRBJ2-5; 12 bases are shared with TRBD2. Germline loops: CDR1 LGHDT, CDR2 YNNKEL (reference sequence). The CDR3 covers 15 residues. V lost 4 bases to trimming and J lost 5 bases; unmatched junction nucleotides: 5. CDR3 loop: CASSPFTSGGETQYF. CDR3 nucleotides: TGTGCCAGCAGCCCTTTTACTAGCGGGGGGGAGACCCAGTACTTC.

The gene calls are TRBV7-6 and TRBJ1-1, with D possibly being TRBD1 (5 bases). V was clipped by 5 bases and J by 2 bases, with 18 bases between them. The CDR3 totals 16 residues. CDR1 SGHVS and CDR2 FNYEAQ come from the germline V gene. The CDR3 here is CASSPNLGRANTEAFF. CDR3 sequence (DNA): TGTGCCAGCAGCCCAAACCTGGGACGGGCAAACACTGAAGCTTTCTTT.

The CDR3 DNA reads TGTGCCAGCAGCGGCGGGGGAGGGTCCTACAATGAGCAGTTCTTC. Residues: CASSGGGGSYNEQFF. The gene calls are TRBV7-2 and TRBJ2-1; 7 nucleotides line up with TRBD2. Trimming at V came to 5 bases and at J to 1 base, leaving 5 bases not matched to a gene. This CDR3 region has 15 residues. Germline values: CDR1 SGHTA, CDR2 FQGNSA.

The J gene is TRBJ2-1, the V gene TRBV10-3; a weak D match, TRBD2 (5 bases). V dropped 4 bases and J dropped 9 bases, with 10 bases sitting between them. Germline V lookup: CDR1 ENHRY, CDR2 SYGVKD. The CDR3 loop spans 12 amino acids. CDR3 sequence reads: CAISGRIGEQFF. The CDR3 DNA follows: TGTGCCATCAGTGGGAGGATCGGTGAGCAGTTCTTC.

This rearrangement joins TRBV7-2 to TRBJ2-3; 12 positions match TRBD2. Germline V gene sequence: CDR1 SGHTA, CDR2 FQGNSA. V lost 6 bases, J lost 6 bases, and 10 bases stayed unmatched. The CDR3 runs 16 residues. CDR3 in DNA: TGTGCCAGCAGGATTAAGGGACTAGCGGGCAGCGATACGCAGTATTTT. It translates to CASRIKGLAGSDTQYF.

This chain connects TRBV18 to TRBJ2-1; 9 nucleotides align to TRBD1. Germline V lookup: CDR1 KGHSH, CDR2 LQKENI. The J segment lost 5 bases and the V segment lost 8 bases, leaving 4 bases of the junction unmatched. The CDR3 consists of 13 residues. The CDR3 DNA reads TGTGCCAGCCCTGGGACAGGGAACAATGAGCAGTTCTTC. Amino acid sequence: CASPGTGNNEQFF.

The V gene is TRBV5-8, the J gene TRBJ2-3, with 8 bases aligning to TRBD1. The CDR3 covers 15 residues. Unmatched junction bases numbered 4, after V lost 4 bases and J lost 0 bases. Germline V gene lookup returns CDR1 SGHTS and CDR2 YDEGEE. The chain's CDR3 is CASSPGTGSTDTQYF. CDR3 DNA sequence: TGTGCCAGCAGCCCCGGGACAGGCAGCACAGATACGCAGTATTTT.

A single count supports this clone. The V and J genes are TRBV7-2 and TRBJ2-1; 7 nucleotides agree with TRBD2. J lost 4 bases, V lost 0 bases, and 12 bases had no gene match. Germline-derived CDR1 and CDR2 are SGHTA and FQGNSA. The CDR3 runs 18 residues. The CDR3 sequence is CASSLAPPSGLSYNEQFF. The CDR3 DNA reads TGTGCCAGCAGCTTAGCCCCCCCTAGCGGACTTAGTTACAATGAGCAGTTCTTC.

The gene calls are TRBV18 and TRBJ2-1, with 8 bases aligning to TRBD1. Trimming removed 3 bases from V and 7 bases from J; junction bases left unmatched: 11. The CDR3 runs 16 residues. Per germline, CDR1 KGHSH and CDR2 LQKENI. The CDR3 loop reads CASSPNTQGALNEQFF. The DNA for the CDR3 is TGTGCCAGCTCACCCAATACGCAGGGGGCCCTAAATGAGCAGTTCTTC.

This rearrangement joins TRBV3-1 (or the pseudogene TRBV3-2) to TRBJ2-3, with D uncertain. CDR1 and CDR2 (germline): LGHDT, YNNKEL (reference sequence). The CDR3 is 14 residues long. Trimming left V 7 bases short and J 0 bases short, with 11 bases between. The CDR3, as DNA: TGTGCCAGCACCCCCAGCGCAAGCACAGATACGCAGTATTTT. Protein product: CASTPSASTDTQYF.

This clone turned up a few times. The chain joins TRBV5-1 to TRBJ2-7, with TRBD2 as a possible D gene (5 bases). Trimming left V 4 bases short and J 4 bases short, with 15 bases between. The CDR3 runs to 14 residues. CDR1 is SGHRS, CDR2 YFSETQ, per germline. The DNA for the CDR3 is TGCGCCAGCAGCCCGGGGAGAAGCGAGTACGAGCAGTACTTC. Translating gives CASSPGRSEYEQYF.

The genes are TRBV4-3 and TRBJ2-3, with 11 positions matching TRBD2. The germline CDR1 and CDR2 sequences are LGHNA and YSLEER. This CDR3 comprises 19 residues. V shed 3 bases and J 0 bases; nucleotides not matched to a gene: 11. The CDR3 nucleotides are TGCGCCAGCAGCCAGTCATTAGCGGGGGGGGGCACTAGCACAGATACGCAGTATTTT. It codes for CASSQSLAGGGTSTDTQYF.

The rearrangement links TRBV27 to TRBJ1-5; D is unresolved. From germline, CDR1 is MNHEY and CDR2 SMNVEV (reference sequence). The V and J ends lost 2 bases and 0 bases respectively, with 8 bases between them. This CDR3 comprises 15 residues. CDR3 DNA sequence: TGTGCCAGCAGTTTAAACGGTTATAGCAATCAGCCCCAGCATTTT. It specifies CASSLNGYSNQPQHF.

The chain joins TRBV9 to TRBJ2-7; tentatively, D is TRBD1 (5 bases). V gave up 3 bases and J gave up 5 bases, with 12 bases separating them. Germline lookup yields CDR1 SGDLS and CDR2 YYNGEE. The CDR3 loop spans 13 amino acids. The CDR3: CASSAPGINEQYF. The CDR3 DNA sequence: TGTGCCAGCAGCGCGCCAGGGATAAACGAGCAGTACTTC.

This chain links TRBV6-5 with TRBJ1-1; D ambiguous. There are 13 residues in the CDR3. V gave up 8 bases and J gave up 4 bases, with 14 bases separating them. The V gene's germline CDR1 is MNHEY and CDR2 SVGAGI. DNA of the CDR3: TGTGCCAGCTGCCCCCTTCCAATCACTGAAGCTTTCTTT. Its translation is CASCPLPITEAFF.